The T cell receptor beta chain under discussion was sequenced for a study of T cells after yellow fever vaccination. About the study: In the case of low-cell-number fractions, SMART-Seq v4 Ultra Low Input was used for preparation. Study-wide findings and caveats: Abundant bulk-population clonotypes could contaminate the FACS-sorted repertoires. A small share of clonotypes appeared in both CD4 and CD8 compartments.

This clonotype appeared a few times. Antigen: not known. Each CDR3 protein gets one entry after TCRdb re-called the 5' RACE reads with MiXCR. The table records some 670,000 distinct CDR3 sequences, 12% of them present only once. This CDR3 comprises 14 residues. The germline gives CDR1 DFQATT, CDR2 SNEGSKA (reference sequence). V lost 6 bases and J lost 7, with 19 bases in between. The chain combines TRBV20-1 with TRBJ1-5; D is perhaps TRBD1 (5 bases). This receptor was identified in a man younger than 45 who received the YFV17D yellow fever vaccine. Specimen: PBMCs, collected on the day of the yellow fever booster vaccination. CDR3 region: CSAAGGGMNQPQHF. Here the CDR3 DNA reads TGCAGTGCCGCCGGGGGGGGGATGAACCAGCCCCAGCATTTT.